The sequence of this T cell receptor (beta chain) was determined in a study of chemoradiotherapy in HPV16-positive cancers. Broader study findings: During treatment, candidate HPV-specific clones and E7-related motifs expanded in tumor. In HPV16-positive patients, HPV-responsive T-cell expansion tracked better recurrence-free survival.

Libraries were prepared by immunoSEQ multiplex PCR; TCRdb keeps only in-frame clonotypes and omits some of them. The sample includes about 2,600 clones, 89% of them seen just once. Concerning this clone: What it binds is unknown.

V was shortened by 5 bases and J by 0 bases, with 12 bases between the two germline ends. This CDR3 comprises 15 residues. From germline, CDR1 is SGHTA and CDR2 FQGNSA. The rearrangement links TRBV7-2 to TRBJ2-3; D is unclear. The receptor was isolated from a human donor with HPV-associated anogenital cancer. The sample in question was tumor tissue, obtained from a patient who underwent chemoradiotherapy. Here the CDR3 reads CASSLFSSSTDTQYF. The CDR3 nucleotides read TGTGCCAGCAGCCTTTTCAGTTCTAGCACAGATACGCAGTATTTT.